In its sample, the clone carrying this T cell receptor beta chain was seen many times. Its antigen is still unknown. The CDR3 extends over 15 amino acids. Trimming took off 9 bases at V and 4 bases at J, with 17 bases between the two ends. The germline V gene encodes CDR1 KGHDR and CDR2 SFDVKD. This sample was taken from a study of CD8 T cells in ankylosing spondylitis. Notes on the study in general: It appeared that ankylosing spondylitis blood was characterized by a TCR beta motif of roughly 8 highly homologous variants. Disease-associated clones were reportedly significantly overrepresented in matched ankylosing spondylitis synovial fluid. Researchers report that disease-linked clones proved CD8+ and relatively rare in peripheral blood.

TCRdb passed the 5' RACE reads through MiXCR, listing each CDR3 protein once. The profile shows 200,000 to 300,000 distinct CDR3 sequences, around 11% of them singletons. The sequencing sample was made of blood, either unsorted or a sorted T cell fraction (not recorded which). The sequence was collected from a male donor with ankylosing spondylitis or in good health (not recorded which). The V gene is TRBV24-1, the J gene TRBJ2-2; a weak D match, TRBD1 (6 bases). CDR3 sequence reads: CATRGSAGVTGELFF. For the CDR3, the DNA is TGTGCCACCCGGGGCTCGGCAGGGGTCACCGGGGAGCTGTTTTTT.